Below, 18 T cell receptor beta chains from the same sample are listed, as sequenced in a study of cytomegalovirus exposure and HLA in healthy donors. Both 60 Vbeta primers and 13 Jbeta primers went into the PCR. The assay was immunoSEQ multiplex PCR, and TCRdb's table has in-frame clones only and misses some. Here the sample spans some 120,000 clones, 6.5% to 9.5% being singletons. The sequenced sample consisted of PBMCs. The receptors were gathered from a woman aged 40 to 50 in good health and CMV-seropositive.

In this sample, this clone turned up a few times. The chain carries TRBV15 and TRBJ1-2; the D is unclear. The CDR3 covers 15 residues. The V gene lost 0 bases and the J gene lost 4 bases, with 12 bases spanning the gap. Germline loops: CDR1 LNHNV, CDR2 YYDKDF (reference sequence). The CDR3 DNA sequence: TGTGCCACCAGCAGAGATCTTCTTGGCAGCTATGGCTACACCTTC. As protein: CATSRDLLGSYGYTF.

This chain links TRBV27 with TRBJ1-4; a possible D gene is TRBD1 (6 bases). Trimming removed 4 bases at V and 8 bases at J, with 14 bases between. Germline CDR1 reads MNHEY; CDR2 reads SMNVEV (reference sequence). This CDR3 spans 14 amino acids. DNA for the CDR3: TGTGCCAGCAGTTCTCCGACAGGTCGGGAAAAACTGTTTTTT. Translated, it gives CASSSPTGREKLFF.

This clone was observed a handful of times. The chain employs TRBV5-8 and TRBJ2-7, with D perhaps matching TRBD2 (6 bases). Germline-derived CDR1 and CDR2 are SGHTS and YDEGEE. This CDR3 is 14 amino acids long. V lost 4 bases, J lost 7 bases, and 18 bases lay in between. In nucleotides, the CDR3 is TGTGCCAGCAGCGGGATTTCGAGGGCGGGAGAGCAGTACTTC. It yields the protein CASSGISRAGEQYF.

The gene calls are TRBV28 and TRBJ1-6; no clear D gene. Trimming removed 3 bases at V and 10 bases at J, with 4 bases between. Germline loops: CDR1 MDHEN, CDR2 SYDVKM. This CDR3 is built from 11 residues. CDR3: CASSLESPLHF. DNA for the CDR3: TGTGCCAGCAGTTTGGAGTCACCCCTCCACTTT.

This chain links TRBV6-5 with TRBJ2-7, with D perhaps TRBD1 (6 bases). This CDR3 has 13 amino acids. Per germline, CDR1 MNHEY and CDR2 SVGAGI. V dropped 6 bases and J dropped 0 bases, with 9 bases sitting between them. The CDR3 DNA is TGTGCCAGCAGCCAGACAGGCTCCTACGAGCAGTACTTC. Amino acid sequence: CASSQTGSYEQYF.

This clone was picked up a small number of times. This chain links TRBV19 with TRBJ2-5; D gene unclear. Germline loops: CDR1 LNHDA, CDR2 SQIVND (reference sequence). Trimming removed 3 bases from V and 2 bases from J, with 13 bases in between. CDR3 length equals 15 residues. The CDR3 coding sequence is TGTGCCAGTAGTATCTCCGATGCTAGGCAAGAGACCCAGTACTTC. As protein: CASSISDARQETQYF.

This clone was found a few times. The J gene is TRBJ1-1, the V gene TRBV5-8, with 7 bases fitting TRBD1. The V and J ends lost 4 bases and 10 bases, in that order; junction bases with no gene match: 10. CDR3 length: 13 amino acids. Germline CDR1 reads SGHTS; CDR2 reads YDEGEE. CDR3 DNA sequence: TGTGCCAGCAGCATCCGGGACAGACGTAGAGCTTTCTTT. Its protein is CASSIRDRRRAFF. Full variable domain (missing parts from reference TRBV5-8 and TRBJ1-1): EAGVTQSPTHLIKTRGQQATLRCSPISGHTSVYWYQQALGLGLQFLLWYDEGEERNRGNFPPRFSGRQFPNYSSELNVNALELEDSALYLCASSIRDRRRAFFGQGTRLTVV.

V gene TRBV5-1 combines with J gene TRBJ1-1; no firm D call. V was clipped by 0 bases and J by 0 bases, with 6 bases between them. There are 14 residues in the CDR3. The germline V gene encodes CDR1 SGHRS and CDR2 YFSETQ. CDR3 nucleotides: TGCGCCAGCAGCTTGGACAGAATGAACACTGAAGCTTTCTTT. Amino acids: CASSLDRMNTEAFF.

J is TRBJ2-7 and V is TRBV6-1, with D perhaps matching TRBD2 (5 bases). V lost 8 bases and J lost 2, with 10 bases in between. Germline CDR1 MNHNS, CDR2 SASEGT. This CDR3 has 12 amino acids. CDR3 in DNA: TGTGCCAGCCGAGACGGGACCTACGAGCAGTACTTC. Translating it yields CASRDGTYEQYF.

The V call is TRBV7-9, the J call TRBJ2-7; D is ambiguous. This CDR3 contains 15 residues. CDR1 is SEHNR and CDR2 is FQNEAQ in the germline V gene (reference sequence). The V end was cut by 5 bases, the J end by 5 bases, with 19 bases between. The CDR3 loop is CASSPANSFVHEQYF. Written as DNA, the CDR3 is TGTGCCAGCAGCCCCGCGAACTCCTTCGTCCACGAGCAGTACTTC.

This clone was picked up a small number of times. This chain uses TRBV19 with TRBJ1-1; 8 bases map to TRBD1. V shed 3 bases, J shed 11 bases, and the junction held 5 bases outside the gene matches. The CDR3 totals 12 residues. Looked up from germline, CDR1 is LNHDA and CDR2 is SQIVND (reference sequence). CDR3 sequence reads: CASSIGQGRAFF. The CDR3 DNA reads TGTGCCAGTAGTATCGGACAGGGTAGGGCTTTCTTT.

This clone was seen at least ten times. The chain recombines TRBV5-6 with TRBJ2-1, with TRBD2 identical over 9 bases. Germline CDR1 and CDR2: SGHDT and YYEEEE. J lost 4 bases, V lost 1 base, and 3 bases had no gene match. The CDR3 runs 15 residues. CDR3 protein: CASSLWTSVYNEQFF. The CDR3 DNA reads TGTGCCAGCAGCTTGTGGACTAGCGTTTACAATGAGCAGTTCTTC.

The CDR3 region has the DNA TGCGCCAGCAGCAACGACGCCCGGGAAATCCATTCACCCCTCCACTTT. This encodes CASSNDAREIHSPLHF. V gene TRBV5-1 combines with J gene TRBJ1-6, with no clear D. Germline values: CDR1 SGHRS, CDR2 YFSETQ. V was pared by 4 bases and J by 8 bases, with 19 bases between. CDR3 length: 16 residues.

This chain connects TRBV5-6 to TRBJ1-1; D is ambiguous. CDR1 and CDR2 from the germline V gene are SGHDT and YYEEEE. CDR3 length: 15 amino acids. V dropped 1 base and J dropped 5 bases, with 15 bases sitting between them. For the CDR3, the DNA is TGTGCCAGCAGCTTGCTTCGGGGAGCCGATACTGAAGCTTTCTTT. Its translation is CASSLLRGADTEAFF.

In this sample, this clone turned up a few times. As DNA, the CDR3 is TGTGCCAGCAGTAAGGACAGTAGCACAGATACGCAGTATTTT. Its protein product is CASSKDSSTDTQYF. The chain links TRBV27 to TRBJ2-3; D is perhaps TRBD1 (6 bases). V shed 5 bases and J shed 0 bases, with 9 bases lying between them. CDR1 and CDR2 from the germline V gene are MNHEY and SMNVEV (reference sequence). The CDR3 has 14 residues.

There are a few counts of this clone. This chain connects TRBV28 to TRBJ2-5; TRBD2 agrees at 8 bases. Germline V CDR1 and CDR2: MDHEN, SYDVKM. Losses at the gene ends were 7 bases for V and 4 bases for J; bases not matched to a gene: 5. There are 13 residues in the CDR3. This CDR3 is CASTLGGVETQYF. CDR3 coding DNA: TGTGCCAGCACCCTCGGGGGGGTAGAGACCCAGTACTTC.

This clone was counted between two and nine times. The rearrangement uses TRBV30 and TRBJ2-7; TRBD2 matches 7 bases. Germline CDR1 is GTSNPN and CDR2 is SVGIG (reference sequence). This CDR3 contains 13 residues. J gave up 3 bases and V 3 bases, and 5 bases lay outside the gene matches. The CDR3 coding sequence is TGTGCCTGGAGCGTCGGGGGGAACTACGAGCAGTACTTC. Protein: CAWSVGGNYEQYF.

The rearrangement uses TRBV19 and TRBJ1-6; the match to TRBD1 covers 10 bases. V lost 7 bases, J lost 8 bases, and 5 bases stayed unmatched. Per the germline V gene, CDR1 is LNHDA and CDR2 is SQIVND (reference sequence). The CDR3 is made up of 14 amino acids. The CDR3: CASTGTGADSPLHF. Written as DNA, the CDR3 is TGTGCCAGTACCGGGACAGGGGCGGATTCACCCCTCCACTTT.